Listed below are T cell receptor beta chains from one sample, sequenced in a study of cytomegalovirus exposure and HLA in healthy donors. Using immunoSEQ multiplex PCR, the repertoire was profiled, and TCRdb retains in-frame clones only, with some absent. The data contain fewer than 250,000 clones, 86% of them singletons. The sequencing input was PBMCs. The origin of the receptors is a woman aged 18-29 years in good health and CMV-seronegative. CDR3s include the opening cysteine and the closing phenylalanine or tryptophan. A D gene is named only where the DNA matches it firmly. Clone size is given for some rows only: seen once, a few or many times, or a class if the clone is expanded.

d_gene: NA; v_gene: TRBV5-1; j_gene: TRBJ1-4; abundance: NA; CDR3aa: CASSLDARGKLVNEKLFF; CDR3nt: TGCGCCAGCAGCTTGGACGCAAGGGGGAAACTCGTAAATGAAAAACTGTTTTTT
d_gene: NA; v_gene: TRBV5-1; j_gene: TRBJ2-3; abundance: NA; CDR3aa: CASSLAGVVWADTQYF; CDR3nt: TGCGCCAGCAGCTTGGCCGGGGTAGTCTGGGCAGATACGCAGTATTTT
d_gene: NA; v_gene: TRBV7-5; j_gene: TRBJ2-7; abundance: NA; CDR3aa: CVTSGQGTGEQYF; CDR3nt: TGTGTCACCTCGGGACAGGGGACTGGCGAGCAGTACTTC
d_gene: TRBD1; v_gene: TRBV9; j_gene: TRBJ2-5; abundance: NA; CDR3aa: CASSLDRGRRQTQYF; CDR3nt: TGTGCCAGCAGCCTAGACAGGGGGCGCAGGCAGACCCAGTACTTC
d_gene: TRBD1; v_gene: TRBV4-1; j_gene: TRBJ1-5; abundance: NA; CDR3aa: CASGQGTNQPQHF; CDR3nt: TGCGCCAGCGGACAGGGTACCAATCAGCCCCAGCATTTT
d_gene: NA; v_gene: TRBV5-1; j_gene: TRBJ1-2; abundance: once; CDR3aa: CASSPGRDINYGYTF; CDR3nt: TGCGCCAGCAGCCCGGGCCGGGACATTAACTATGGCTACACCTTC
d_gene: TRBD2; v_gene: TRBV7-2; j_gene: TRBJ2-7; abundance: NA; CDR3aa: CASSIRISGNGEQYF; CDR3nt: TGTGCCAGCAGCATTCGTATCAGCGGGAACGGGGAGCAGTACTTC
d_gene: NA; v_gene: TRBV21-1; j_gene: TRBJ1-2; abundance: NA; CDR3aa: CASSKWAQGYTF; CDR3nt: TGTGCCAGCAGCAAATGGGCCCAGGGCTACACCTTC
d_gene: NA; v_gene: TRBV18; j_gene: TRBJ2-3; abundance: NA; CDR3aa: CASSQIYYSTDTQYF; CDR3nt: TGTGCCAGCTCGCAGATTTACTATAGCACAGATACGCAGTATTTT
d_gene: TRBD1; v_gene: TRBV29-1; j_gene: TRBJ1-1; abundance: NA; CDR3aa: CSVDRGPTEAFF; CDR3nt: TGCAGCGTCGACAGGGGGCCTACTGAAGCTTTCTTT
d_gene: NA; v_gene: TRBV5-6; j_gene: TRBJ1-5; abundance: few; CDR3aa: CASSLFGGPQHF; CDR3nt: TGTGCCAGCAGCTTGTTCGGGGGGCCCCAGCATTTT
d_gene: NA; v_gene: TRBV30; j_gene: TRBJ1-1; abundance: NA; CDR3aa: CAWSVGLSDFFTEAFF; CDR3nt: TGTGCCTGGAGTGTTGGGCTCTCGGACTTTTTCACTGAAGCTTTCTTT
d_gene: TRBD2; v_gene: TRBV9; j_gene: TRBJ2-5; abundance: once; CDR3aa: CASSVEAERELPETQYF; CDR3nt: TGTGCCAGCAGCGTAGAGGCGGAGCGGGAGCTCCCCGAGACCCAGTACTTC
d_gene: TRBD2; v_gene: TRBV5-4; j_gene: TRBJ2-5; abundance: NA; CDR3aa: CASSPGRGWEETQYF; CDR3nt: TGTGCCAGCAGCCCTGGGAGGGGTTGGGAGGAGACCCAGTACTTC
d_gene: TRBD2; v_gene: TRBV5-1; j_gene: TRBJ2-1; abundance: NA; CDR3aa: CASSPTSGGANEQFF; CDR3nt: TGCGCCAGCAGCCCGACTAGCGGGGGGGCTAATGAGCAGTTCTTC
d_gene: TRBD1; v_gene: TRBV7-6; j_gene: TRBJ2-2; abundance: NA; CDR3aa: CASRFGTGTVVTGELFF; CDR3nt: TGTGCCAGCAGATTTGGGACAGGGACAGTTGTGACCGGGGAGCTGTTTTTT
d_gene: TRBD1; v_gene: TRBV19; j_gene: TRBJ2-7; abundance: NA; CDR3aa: CASSGTGVYEQYF; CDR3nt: TGTGCCAGTTCCGGGACAGGGGTCTACGAGCAGTACTTC
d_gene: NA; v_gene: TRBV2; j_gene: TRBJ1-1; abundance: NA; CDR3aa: CASKGETNTEAFF; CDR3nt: TGTGCCAGCAAGGGGGAAACAAACACTGAAGCTTTCTTT
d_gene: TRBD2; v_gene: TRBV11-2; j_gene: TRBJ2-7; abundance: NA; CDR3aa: CASSLVGETSGIFHEQYF; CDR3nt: TGTGCCAGCAGCTTAGTAGGCGAGACTAGCGGGATTTTCCACGAGCAGTACTTC
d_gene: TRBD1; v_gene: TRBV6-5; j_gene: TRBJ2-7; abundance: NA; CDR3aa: CASSKSTGRPYEQYF; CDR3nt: TGTGCCAGCAGTAAATCGACAGGGCGCCCCTACGAGCAGTACTTC
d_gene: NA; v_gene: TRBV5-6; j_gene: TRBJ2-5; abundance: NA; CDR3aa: CASSWGTAGQETQYF; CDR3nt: TGTGCCAGCAGCTGGGGGACCGCGGGGCAAGAGACCCAGTACTTC
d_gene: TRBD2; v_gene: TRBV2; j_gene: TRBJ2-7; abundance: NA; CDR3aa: CASLTGSGGPYEQYF; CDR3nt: TGTGCCAGCTTAACAGGTAGCGGGGGCCCCTACGAGCAGTACTTC
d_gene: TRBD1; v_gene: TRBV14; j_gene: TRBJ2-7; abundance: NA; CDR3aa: CASSQVNRGVYEQYF; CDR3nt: TGTGCCAGCAGCCAAGTGAACAGGGGCGTGTACGAGCAGTACTTC
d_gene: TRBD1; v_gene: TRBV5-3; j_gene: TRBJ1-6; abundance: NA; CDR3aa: CARSLEQGAPRNSPLHF; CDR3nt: TGTGCCAGAAGCTTGGAACAGGGGGCTCCACGTAATTCACCCCTCCACTTT
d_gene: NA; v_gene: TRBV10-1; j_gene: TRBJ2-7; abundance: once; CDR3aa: CASSPSRIGAYEQYF; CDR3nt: TGCGCCAGCAGTCCTAGTCGGATCGGGGCCTACGAGCAGTACTTC
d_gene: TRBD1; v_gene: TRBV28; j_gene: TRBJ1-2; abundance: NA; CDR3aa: CASRDGPGQGVIYGYTF; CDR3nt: TGTGCCAGCAGAGACGGACCGGGACAGGGGGTGATCTATGGCTACACCTTC
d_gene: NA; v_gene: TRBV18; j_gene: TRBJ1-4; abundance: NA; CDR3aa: CASSPIPGGEKLFF; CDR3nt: TGTGCCAGCTCACCAATCCCGGGGGGAGAAAAACTGTTTTTT
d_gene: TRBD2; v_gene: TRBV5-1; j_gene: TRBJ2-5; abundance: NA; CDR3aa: CASSPGLAGVEETQYF; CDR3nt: TGCGCCAGCAGCCCGGGACTAGCGGGAGTAGAAGAGACCCAGTACTTC
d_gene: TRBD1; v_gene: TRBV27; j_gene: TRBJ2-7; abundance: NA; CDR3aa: CASSLSAGTGSYTSSYEQYF; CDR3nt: TGTGCCAGCAGTTTATCCGCCGGGACAGGGTCTTATACGAGCTCCTACGAGCAGTACTTC
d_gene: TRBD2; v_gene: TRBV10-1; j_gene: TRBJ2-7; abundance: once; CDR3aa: CASSDRTSGAYSYEQYF; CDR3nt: TGCGCCAGCAGTGATCGGACTAGCGGGGCCTATTCCTACGAGCAGTACTTC
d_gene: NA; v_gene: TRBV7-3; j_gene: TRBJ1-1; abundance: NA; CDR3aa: CASSVQGGTEAFF; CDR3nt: TGTGCCAGCAGCGTTCAGGGAGGCACTGAAGCTTTCTTT
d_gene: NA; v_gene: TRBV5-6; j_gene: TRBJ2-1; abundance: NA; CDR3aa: CASRLGGHEQFF; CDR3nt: TGTGCCAGCAGGCTCGGAGGTCATGAGCAGTTCTTC
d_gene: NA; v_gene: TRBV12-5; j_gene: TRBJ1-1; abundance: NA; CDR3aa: CASGLARGIAEAFF; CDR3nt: TGTGCTAGTGGTTTGGCCAGGGGAATCGCTGAAGCTTTCTTT
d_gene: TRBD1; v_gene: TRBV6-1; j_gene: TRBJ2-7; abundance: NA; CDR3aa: CASREDRGSYEQYF; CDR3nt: TGTGCCAGCAGGGAGGACAGGGGGTCGTACGAGCAGTACTTC
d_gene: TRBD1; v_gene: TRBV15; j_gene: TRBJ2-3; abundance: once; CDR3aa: CATSRTGGPTDTQYF; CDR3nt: TGTGCCACCAGCAGGACAGGGGGCCCCACAGATACGCAGTATTTT
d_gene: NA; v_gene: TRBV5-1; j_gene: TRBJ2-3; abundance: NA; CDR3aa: CASSLEGLKGGDTQYF; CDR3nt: TGCGCCAGCAGCTTGGAGGGGTTGAAGGGTGGAGATACGCAGTATTTT
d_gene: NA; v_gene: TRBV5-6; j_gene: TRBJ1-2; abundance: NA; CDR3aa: CASSPRGYYGYTF; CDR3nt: TGTGCCAGCAGCCCCAGGGGTTACTATGGCTACACCTTC